This T cell receptor beta chain came from a study of blood T cells in healthy people across ages. Study-wide points: What prevented conclusive comparison of naive and antigen-experienced cells was that PBMCs were unsorted. Strong correlation was found linking TCR beta diversity to naive T cell percentage.

Through a sample-barcoded 5' primer and a J-beta primer mix, a second PCR was run for roughly 6 to 12 cycles. Tags on each cDNA molecule came from a template-switch adaptor with 12 random nucleotides. TCRdb ran MiXCR on the 5' RACE reads and lists one entry per CDR3 protein. The data contain some 690,000 distinct CDR3 sequences, over 20% of them singletons. Drawing of peripheral blood yielded about 10 milliliters from each donor. As regards this clonotype: What it binds is unknown.

This CDR3 has 13 residues. Per germline, CDR1 LNHDA and CDR2 SQIVND (reference sequence). This clonotype was sampled from an older man in good health. The chain combines TRBV19 with TRBJ2-5; 7 bases agree with TRBD2. The DNA end is a closer match to TRBJ2-1, so the J assignment may be wrong. Input material: blood. CDR3 coding DNA: TGTGCCAGTAGAGGGCCGGGGGGCAATGAGCAGTTCTTC. It yields the protein CASRGPGGNEQFF.